This T cell receptor (beta chain) is drawn from a study of blood T cell repertoires in COVID-19. Study as a whole: From the United States, Italy and Spain came samples of acute and convalescent COVID-19.

This clone was found once. Libraries were prepared by immunoSEQ multiplex PCR; TCRdb keeps only in-frame clonotypes and omits some of them. The data contain about 210,000 clones, approximately 80% of them singletons. This study enrolled people aged about 18 to 100 from about two dozen US geographic areas. CDR1 and CDR2 from the germline V gene are SGHTA and FQGTGA. This CDR3 comprises 13 residues. V lost 1 base, J lost 5 bases, and 6 bases lay in between. The chain recombines TRBV7-3 with TRBJ2-1; D call uncertain. Sequencing used PBMCs or T cells enriched from blood (not recorded which). The source of this sequence is a woman between 45 and 65 years old with acute COVID-19. CDR3 nucleotides: TGTGCCAGCAGCTTAAGCAGTAACAATGAGCAGTTCTTC. As protein: CASSLSSNNEQFF.